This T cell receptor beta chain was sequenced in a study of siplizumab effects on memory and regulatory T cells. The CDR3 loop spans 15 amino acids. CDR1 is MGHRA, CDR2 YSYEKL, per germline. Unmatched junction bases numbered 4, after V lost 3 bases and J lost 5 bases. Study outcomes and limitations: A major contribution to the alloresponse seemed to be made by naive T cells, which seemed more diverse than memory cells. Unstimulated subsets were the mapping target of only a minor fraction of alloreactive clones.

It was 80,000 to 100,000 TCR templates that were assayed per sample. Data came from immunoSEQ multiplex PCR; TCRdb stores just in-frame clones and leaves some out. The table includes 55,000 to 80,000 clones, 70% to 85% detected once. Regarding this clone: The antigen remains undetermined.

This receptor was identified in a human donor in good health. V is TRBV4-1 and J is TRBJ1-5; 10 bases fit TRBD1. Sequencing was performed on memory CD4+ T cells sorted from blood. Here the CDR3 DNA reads TGCGCCAGCAGCCAGGCCGGACAGGGGGATCAGCCCCAGCATTTT. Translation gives CASSQAGQGDQPQHF.